This T cell receptor (beta chain) appears in the sequencing data of a study of chemoradiotherapy in HPV16-positive cancers. Study as a whole: Candidate HPV-specific T-cell clones and common TCR motifs came from functional assays in a couple of HPV16-positive patients.

Here immunoSEQ multiplex PCR was the method, and the copy in TCRdb shows in-frame clones only, minus some. Of about 4,400 clones listed, roughly 72% are singletons. A few counts support this clone. As yet, its antigen is unknown. The CDR3 consists of 13 residues. Germline V gives CDR1 SGHTA, CDR2 FQGNSA. J lost 5 bases, V lost 5 bases, and 2 bases had no gene match. Samples were taken several times over chemoradiotherapy. The study, taken as a whole, reports: The functional HPV-specific definition rests on just two HPV16-positive patients. Candidate HPV-specific clones and E7-related TCR motifs grew in tumor during treatment.

Sequences were derived from tumor tissue, sampled from a patient who underwent chemoradiotherapy. The source is a human donor with HPV-associated anogenital cancer. The chain couples TRBV7-2 to TRBJ2-5, with TRBD1 matching 10 bases. For the CDR3, the DNA is TGTGCCAGCAGCCGACAGGGGGCGGAGACCCAGTACTTC. Translated, it gives CASSRQGAETQYF.